The T cell receptor beta chain under discussion was sequenced for a study of high-grade serous ovarian cancer treatment subgroups. Background on the study: Mean per sample: around 14,000 reads, 6,500 to 9,000 unique TCR beta rearrangements. Study results and caveats: Spatial context was lost because tumors were sequenced in bulk.

Comment on this clone: Its antigen is as yet unknown.

Measured with immunoSEQ multiplex PCR; TCRdb has only the in-frame clones, and not every one. This table has about 2,200 clones, around three fifths appearing once. The CDR3 is 11 residues long. Trimming took off 4 bases at V and 10 bases at J, with 11 bases between the two ends. Germline lookup yields CDR1 SGDLS and CDR2 YYNGEE. Tumor samples were taken before definitive surgery or chemotherapy. J is TRBJ1-1 and V is TRBV9; D gene ambiguous. The sequenced sample consisted of tumor tissue. The TCR comes from a human donor with high-grade serous ovarian cancer. CDR3 sequence (DNA): TGTGCCAGCAGCTCCGGATCTCGAGCTTTCTTT. This translates into CASSSGSRAFF.